The 17 T cell receptor beta chains given below trace back to one sample, sequenced in a study of T cell responses to AZD1222 COVID-19 vaccine (dated by TCRdb to 2020 to 2023). Libraries were constructed by the immunoSEQ multiplex PCR assay. TCRdb carries this immuneACCESS record with in-frame sequences only. Its versions omit some clonotypes, under half of them owing to an unresolved V gene in the studies checked, with the rest unexplained. The sample yields more than 85,000 clones; roughly nine tenths were counted once. The ten largest make up approximately 16% of the sample. Sample time point, as interpreted from the label and publication: baseline before first vaccination. Source: peripheral blood, taken on day 0 of AZD1222 vaccination. The receptors here all came from an adult in good health.

J is TRBJ1-2 and V is TRBV7-9; D gene unclear. The CDR3 is 13 amino acids. V lost 6 bases, J lost 3 bases, and 11 bases lay in between. Germline loops: CDR1 SEHNR, CDR2 FQNEAQ (reference sequence). CDR3 in amino acids: CASSPQEDYGYTF. For the CDR3, the DNA is TGTGCCAGCAGTCCCCAGGAGGACTATGGCTACACCTTC.

The CDR3 DNA follows: TGTGCCAGCAGCTCCGGTCACACAGATACGCAGTATTTT. Residues: CASSSGHTDTQYF. V and J are TRBV7-2 and TRBJ2-3; D is unclear. CDR3 length: 13 residues. V was pared by 4 bases and J by 2 bases, with 7 bases between. Germline-derived CDR1 and CDR2 are SGHTA and FQGNSA.

The rearrangement links TRBV6-2 or TRBV6-3 to TRBJ2-7; 8 nucleotides line up with TRBD1. Germline assignment: CDR1 MNHEY and CDR2 SVGEGT. V trimming: 2 bases; J trimming: 1 base; junction bases outside the gene matches: 4. CDR3 size: 15 residues. In DNA form, the CDR3 reads TGTGCCAGCAGTTACCCTCAGGGGGCATCCTACGAGCAGTACTTC. Encoded protein: CASSYPQGASYEQYF.

The chain uses TRBV6-6 and TRBJ1-5; D not certain. The germline gives CDR1 MNHNY, CDR2 SVGAGI (reference sequence). Deletions cut 0 bases from V and 1 base from J, with 10 bases between. The CDR3 spans 16 residues. The DNA of the CDR3 is TGTGCCAGCAGTTACTCGATTGGTGGGAGCAATCAGCCCCAGCATTTT. This codes for CASSYSIGGSNQPQHF.

The V and J genes are TRBV19 and TRBJ1-4; 9 bases are a match to TRBD1. This CDR3 is 16 amino acids long. The germline V gene encodes CDR1 LNHDA and CDR2 SQIVND (reference sequence). V lost 6 bases and J lost 0; bases outside the gene matches: 5. Written as DNA, the CDR3 is TGTGCCAGTAGGAAAGGACAGGGGTCAACTAATGAAAAACTGTTTTTT. It is translated as CASRKGQGSTNEKLFF. The variable domain in full, with the rest retrieved from reference TRBV19 and TRBJ1-4, is DGGITQSPKYLFRKEGQNVTLSCEQNLNHDAMYWYRQDPGQGLRLIYYSQIVNDFQKGDIAEGYSVSREKKESFPLTVTSAQKNPTAFYLCASRKGQGSTNEKLFFGSGTQLSVL.

The rearrangement joins TRBV27 to TRBJ1-2; 9 bases line up with TRBD1. The CDR3 loop spans 15 amino acids. The ends lost 7 bases at V and 2 bases at J; junction bases unmatched: 8. CDR1 is MNHEY, CDR2 SMNVEV, per germline (reference sequence). The CDR3 protein is CASTRTGEANYGYTF. The CDR3 DNA follows: TGTGCCAGCACCAGGACAGGGGAGGCGAACTATGGCTACACCTTC.

With regard to this clone: The same CDR3 is also encoded by other DNA sequences in this sample. The chain uses TRBV19 and TRBJ2-1; weak D call: TRBD1 (7 bases). Germline values: CDR1 LNHDA, CDR2 SQIVND (reference sequence). Deletions cut 4 bases from V and 6 bases from J, with 13 bases between. The CDR3 extends over 14 amino acids. As DNA, the CDR3 is TGTGCCAGTAGTAAGGGCCAGGGGGGCAATGAGCAGTTCTTC. This codes for CASSKGQGGNEQFF.

V is TRBV28 and J is TRBJ2-7; perhaps TRBD1 as D (7 bases). This CDR3 comprises 15 residues. Germline V gene lookup returns CDR1 MDHEN and CDR2 SYDVKM. Trimming removed 3 bases from V and 3 bases from J, with 15 bases in between. CDR3 DNA sequence: TGTGCCAGCAGTTTCTCCCAGGGGGGATACTACGAGCAGTACTTC. Residues: CASSFSQGGYYEQYF.

The rearrangement links TRBV29-1 to TRBJ2-7; no firm D call. The germline V and J ends were trimmed by 7 bases and 1 base, with 17 bases remaining between them. Germline V gene sequence: CDR1 SQVTM, CDR2 ANQGSEA. CDR3 size: 14 residues. In DNA, the CDR3 is TGCAGCGCACTGGACGGAAGAGATTCCTACGAGCAGTACTTC. Translated, it gives CSALDGRDSYEQYF.

The V call is TRBV7-9, the J call TRBJ2-3; the match to TRBD1 covers 9 bases. This CDR3 comprises 14 residues. J gave up 4 bases and V 7 bases, and 6 bases lay outside the gene matches. CDR1 is SEHNR, CDR2 FQNEAQ, per germline (reference sequence). The CDR3 bases are TGTGCCAGCATTCCGGGACAGGGACCAGATACGCAGTATTTT. It specifies CASIPGQGPDTQYF.

The chain combines TRBV11-2 with TRBJ1-1, with D perhaps TRBD1 (5 bases). Germline loops: CDR1 SGHAT, CDR2 FQNNGV. The CDR3 consists of 14 residues. The ends were cut back, 4 bases at V and 3 bases at J, with 12 bases in the middle. The CDR3 sequence is CASSSVRGDTEAFF. The CDR3, as DNA: TGTGCCAGCAGCTCGGTGAGGGGCGACACTGAAGCTTTCTTT.

This clone was recorded once. The chain combines TRBV19 with TRBJ1-2; D call uncertain. V was shortened by 4 bases and J by 2 bases, with 14 bases between the two germline ends. The CDR3 totals 15 residues. Per the germline V gene, CDR1 is LNHDA and CDR2 is SQIVND (reference sequence). CDR3 nucleotide sequence: TGTGCCAGTAGTACCTCAGGAGGGTTGAACTATGGCTACACCTTC. Its protein is CASSTSGGLNYGYTF. Combining the CDR3 with reference TRBV19 and TRBJ1-2 gives the whole variable domain DGGITQSPKYLFRKEGQNVTLSCEQNLNHDAMYWYRQDPGQGLRLIYYSQIVNDFQKGDIAEGYSVSREKKESFPLTVTSAQKNPTAFYLCASSTSGGLNYGYTFGSGTRLTVV.

This chain connects TRBV5-3 to TRBJ2-1, with TRBD2 identical over 14 bases. TRBV5-3 is designated an ORF whose function remains uncertain. The CDR3 totals 19 residues. With 5 bases clipped from V and 7 bases from J, the junction kept 17 bases outside the gene matches. Here the CDR3 reads CARRPPPGLAGVAGNEQFF. DNA for the CDR3: TGTGCCAGAAGGCCACCCCCGGGACTAGCGGGAGTGGCGGGGAATGAGCAGTTCTTC.

This rearrangement joins TRBV5-1 to TRBJ2-3; 8 positions match TRBD2. This CDR3 contains 15 residues. Looked up from germline, CDR1 is SGHRS and CDR2 is YFSETQ. V was pared by 0 bases and J by 6 bases, with 6 bases of the junction left unmatched. CDR3 amino acids: CASSLVSGGADTQYF. The CDR3 DNA reads as TGCGCCAGCAGCTTGGTCAGCGGGGGAGCCGATACGCAGTATTTT.

V is TRBV7-2 and J is TRBJ2-3, with TRBD2 matching over 12 bases. Germline V lookup: CDR1 SGHTA, CDR2 FQGNSA. V trimming: 4 bases; J trimming: 6 bases; junction bases outside the gene matches: 5. The CDR3 runs 15 residues. CDR3 coding DNA: TGTGCCAGCAGCTCCAGGACTAGCGGGGTCGATACGCAGTATTTT. The encoded protein is CASSSRTSGVDTQYF.

The gene calls are TRBV5-4 and TRBJ1-2; 8 nucleotides line up with TRBD1. CDR1 is SGHNT, CDR2 YYREEE, per germline (reference sequence). J was trimmed by 4 bases and V by 3 bases; bases with no gene match: 11. This CDR3 is built from 16 residues. The CDR3 nucleotides read TGTGCCAGCAGCTCTCCCGGACAGGGCCAAGGCTATGGCTACACCTTC. It codes for CASSSPGQGQGYGYTF. Combining the CDR3 with reference TRBV5-4 and TRBJ1-2 gives the whole variable domain ETGVTQSPTHLIKTRGQQVTLRCSSQSGHNTVSWYQQALGQGPQFIFQYYREEENGRGNFPPRFSGLQFPNYSSELNVNALELDDSALYLCASSSPGQGQGYGYTFGSGTRLTVV.

The chain links TRBV7-6 to TRBJ1-6, with a tentative D call TRBD1 (6 bases). Germline assignment: CDR1 SGHVS and CDR2 FNYEAQ. Trimming cost V 4 bases and J 7 bases, with 20 bases left between them. This CDR3 has 17 amino acids. CDR3 sequence reads: CASSSERGSGANSPLHF. Written as DNA, the CDR3 is TGTGCCAGCAGCTCCGAAAGGGGTTCGGGGGCAAATTCACCCCTCCACTTT.